This T cell receptor (beta chain) came from a study of cytomegalovirus exposure and HLA in healthy donors. Per germline, CDR1 MDHEN and CDR2 SYDVKM. This CDR3 comprises 14 residues. V was clipped by 8 bases and J by 7 bases, with 17 bases between them. Profiling relied on immunoSEQ multiplex PCR, and the TCRdb table lists in-frame clones only, not all of them. This table holds roughly 120,000 clones, around 88% found once. V gene TRBV28 combines with J gene TRBJ2-2; D might be TRBD1 (6 bases). The source material was PBMCs. The receptor was derived from a man aged 18 to 30 in good health and CMV-seronegative. CDR3 DNA sequence: TGTGCCAGCTTGTCCCCAGGGGAACACGGGGAGCTGTTTTTT. Protein product: CASLSPGEHGELFF.